One and the same sample provided the 3 T cell receptor beta chains below, sequenced in a study of early stage breast cancer tumors. Method: immunoSEQ multiplex PCR; TCRdb's copy keeps in-frame clones and lacks some. Counted here are 60,000 to 75,000 clones, more than 70% occurring once; the ten biggest clones make up approximately 4.8%. Sequencing used blood. The receptors were sampled from a person in their 40s with breast cancer.

This clone was observed a few times. The chain joins TRBV10-3 to TRBJ1-3; TRBD1 might be the D (6 bases). Deletions cut 6 bases from V and 0 bases from J, with 12 bases between. Germline V CDR1 and CDR2: ENHRY, SYGVKD. The CDR3 consists of 15 residues. This CDR3 is CAIREGQSSGNTIYF. CDR3 in DNA: TGTGCCATCAGAGAAGGACAGAGCTCTGGAAACACCATATATTTT.

This chain links TRBV19 with TRBJ1-1; 9 nucleotides agree with TRBD1. V trimming: 8 bases; J trimming: 11 bases; junction bases outside the gene matches: 6. Looked up from germline, CDR1 is LNHDA and CDR2 is SQIVND (reference sequence). The CDR3 sequence is 11 residues long. CDR3 sequence reads: CASEQGAGAFF. In nucleotides, the CDR3 is TGTGCCAGTGAACAGGGGGCTGGGGCTTTCTTT.

The V gene is TRBV15, the J gene TRBJ2-3; 11 nucleotides agree with TRBD2. The V segment lost 1 base and the J segment 5 bases; nucleotides outside the gene matches: 5. Per germline, CDR1 LNHNV and CDR2 YYDKDF (reference sequence). This CDR3 spans 16 amino acids. This chain's CDR3 is CATSRGLAGRGDTQYF. For the CDR3, the DNA is TGTGCCACCAGCAGAGGACTAGCGGGGCGGGGAGATACGCAGTATTTT.